The 25 T cell receptor beta chains below come from one sample, sequenced in a study of T cell responses to AZD1222 COVID-19 vaccine. Libraries were prepared by immunoSEQ multiplex PCR; TCRdb keeps only in-frame clonotypes and omits some of them. Of 200,000 or so clones in the sample, over 80% are singletons; the top ten hold around 5.8%. Sequencing used peripheral blood, obtained on day 0 of AZD1222 vaccination. These TCRs come from an adult in good health.

In its sample, this clone was seen once. The chain carries TRBV5-3 and TRBJ1-1, with TRBD1 as a possible D gene (5 bases). TRBV5-3 belongs to the ORF category, with a function that is uncertain. Trimming pared 0 bases from V and 5 bases from J, leaving 8 bases between. This CDR3 comprises 13 residues. The CDR3 nucleotides read TGTGCCAGAAGCTTGGAGGGGCGTACTGAAGCTTTCTTT. It codes for CARSLEGRTEAFF.

The CDR3 sequence: CASSPRDSSSSGNTIYF. The CDR3 DNA is TGTGCCAGCTCACCTAGGGACAGCTCGAGCTCTGGAAACACCATATATTTT. V gene TRBV18 combines with J gene TRBJ1-3; 7 bases are a match to TRBD1. Trimming cost V 3 bases and J 0 bases; bases outside gene matches: 8. Germline lookup yields CDR1 KGHSH and CDR2 LQKENI. This CDR3 has 17 residues.

This sequence joins TRBV7-6 and TRBJ1-5, with D hard to call. With 0 bases removed from V and 3 bases from J, the gap between germline ends came to 6 bases. This CDR3 has 14 amino acids. The germline CDR1 and CDR2 sequences are SGHVS and FNYEAQ. The CDR3 nucleotides are TGTGCCAGCAGCTTAGCCCCGGCCAATCAGCCCCAGCATTTT. Its protein product is CASSLAPANQPQHF.

The chain employs TRBV19 and TRBJ2-2, with 9 bases that match TRBD2. This CDR3 is 15 amino acids long. After removal of 7 bases from V and 5 bases from J, the junction contained 8 bases not matched to a gene. CDR1 LNHDA and CDR2 SQIVND come from the germline V gene (reference sequence). The CDR3: CASNGGRAFTGELFF. In DNA form, the CDR3 reads TGTGCCAGTAATGGCGGGAGGGCGTTTACCGGGGAGCTGTTTTTT.

V is TRBV28 and J is TRBJ2-1, with 8 nucleotides matching TRBD2. Germline CDR1 reads MDHEN; CDR2 reads SYDVKM. With 5 bases clipped from V and 4 bases from J, the junction kept 7 bases outside the gene matches. This CDR3 comprises 15 residues. The CDR3 DNA is TGTGCCAGCAGTCTAACTAGCGGAGGGTACAATGAGCAGTTCTTC. Amino acids: CASSLTSGGYNEQFF.

V is TRBV28 and J is TRBJ1-1; the D is unclear. The CDR3 loop spans 15 amino acids. Trimming took off 1 base at V and 0 bases at J, with 9 bases between the two ends. CDR1 is MDHEN, CDR2 SYDVKM, per germline. CDR3 sequence reads: CASSLYTAMNTEAFF. Here the CDR3 DNA reads TGTGCCAGCAGTTTATATACGGCAATGAACACTGAAGCTTTCTTT.

The rearrangement uses TRBV7-9 and TRBJ2-7, with D perhaps given as TRBD1 or TRBD2 (7 bases each). This CDR3 spans 16 amino acids. CDR1 and CDR2 (germline): SEHNR, FQNEAQ (reference sequence). Trimming stripped 5 bases from V and 0 bases from J, with 17 bases between. The CDR3 is CASSRVGGGYSYEQYF. The CDR3 coding sequence is TGTGCCAGCAGCAGAGTGGGAGGGGGCTACTCCTACGAGCAGTACTTC.

This clone was observed once. Here the CDR3 reads CASSRQENDGYTF. CDR3 coding DNA: TGTGCCAGCAGCAGACAGGAAAACGATGGCTACACCTTC. The V gene is TRBV5-4, the J gene TRBJ1-2; possibly TRBD1 for D (6 bases). CDR3 length equals 13 residues. V was clipped by 4 bases and J by 6 bases, with 13 bases between them. Per germline, CDR1 SGHNT and CDR2 YYREEE (reference sequence).

The chain joins TRBV18 to TRBJ2-1; the D call may be TRBD1 or TRBD2 (6 bases each). The V end was cut by 6 bases, the J end by 6 bases, with 15 bases between. Germline assignment: CDR1 KGHSH and CDR2 LQKENI. The CDR3 length is 14 residues. The CDR3 bases are TGTGCCAGCTCGGCGGGATCGGACAGCAATGAGCAGTTCTTC. This codes for CASSAGSDSNEQFF.

This clone was seen only a few times. V is TRBV28 and J is TRBJ2-1; 11 nucleotides match TRBD1. There are 18 residues in the CDR3. The germline V gene encodes CDR1 MDHEN and CDR2 SYDVKM. With 2 bases clipped from V and 7 bases from J, the junction kept 13 bases outside the gene matches. The CDR3 loop reads CASSLVLLGTGGGNEQFF. DNA for the CDR3: TGTGCCAGCAGTTTAGTGCTATTGGGGACAGGGGGAGGGAATGAGCAGTTCTTC.

A note on this clone: Distinct nucleotide sequences in the sample also encode this CDR3. The chain links TRBV30 to TRBJ1-5; possible D gene TRBD1, 5 bases. CDR3 length equals 13 residues. V lost 1 base and J lost 2, with 6 bases in between. Per germline, CDR1 GTSNPN and CDR2 SVGIG (reference sequence). CDR3 protein: CAWSGGGNQPQHF. The CDR3 DNA reads TGTGCCTGGAGTGGGGGCGGCAATCAGCCCCAGCATTTT.

V is TRBV12-1 and J is TRBJ2-7; the listed D gene, TRBD2, was not tested against the DNA. TRBV12-1 constitutes a pseudogene. The CDR3 covers 16 residues. CDR3 protein: CASSFAPRREGYEQYF. The CDR3 DNA reads as TGTGCCAGCAGCTTTGCGCCCCGAAGGGAGGGCTACGAGCAGTACTTC.

The genes are TRBV11-1 and TRBJ2-1, with a tentative D call TRBD2 (6 bases). This CDR3 has 15 residues. Germline assignment: CDR1 SGHAT and CDR2 FQDESV (reference sequence). V was cut by 3 bases and J by 9 bases, with 18 bases left in between. CDR3 protein: CASSLSPAREGEQFF. The CDR3 DNA sequence: TGTGCCAGCAGCTTGTCCCCCGCGCGGGAAGGTGAGCAGTTCTTC.

CDR3 protein: CASSFQNRGLREQYF. The CDR3 nucleotides are TGTGCCAGCAGTTTTCAAAACAGGGGGCTGAGGGAGCAGTACTTC. J is TRBJ2-7 and V is TRBV27; 9 positions agree with TRBD1. Trimming cost V 3 bases and J 7 bases; bases outside gene matches: 10. Germline-derived CDR1 and CDR2 are MNHEY and SMNVEV (reference sequence). This CDR3 is built from 15 residues.

The chain recombines TRBV7-9 with TRBJ1-1, with D hard to call. V lost 0 bases to trimming and J lost 0 bases, with 5 bases between them. Per the germline V gene, CDR1 is SEHNR and CDR2 is FQNEAQ (reference sequence). This CDR3 has 14 amino acids. This CDR3 is CASSLAGLNTEAFF. The CDR3 DNA reads TGTGCCAGCAGCTTAGCCGGATTGAACACTGAAGCTTTCTTT.

This chain links TRBV6-5 with TRBJ1-1, with D uncertain. CDR1 and CDR2 from the germline V gene are MNHEY and SVGAGI. V lost 7 bases, J lost 2 bases, and 5 bases lay in between. The CDR3 contains 11 residues. The CDR3 DNA sequence: TGTGCCAGCACCAAAAACACTGAAGCTTTCTTT. It is translated as CASTKNTEAFF.

CDR3 amino acids: CASNSRGPGNTIYF. In DNA, the CDR3 is TGTGCCAGTAACAGCCGGGGGCCTGGAAACACCATATATTTT. The gene calls are TRBV19 and TRBJ1-3; possible D gene TRBD1, 6 bases. The CDR3 extends over 14 amino acids. Germline V gene data show CDR1 as LNHDA and CDR2 as SQIVND (reference sequence). V was pared by 7 bases and J by 2 bases, with 12 bases between.

This clone was recorded a few times. The chain has TRBV7-2 and TRBJ2-2, with TRBD1 matching over 8 bases. The ends lost 2 bases at V and 6 bases at J; junction bases unmatched: 11. Germline CDR1 and CDR2: SGHTA and FQGNSA. This CDR3 has 17 amino acids. The CDR3 coding sequence is TGTGCCAGCAGCTTAACCCCGGACAGGGTTGTCGCCGGGGAGCTGTTTTTT. It specifies CASSLTPDRVVAGELFF.

The V call is TRBV24-1, the J call TRBJ1-2; D ambiguous. V was clipped by 1 base and J by 2 bases, with 16 bases between them. The CDR3 spans 17 residues. Per the germline V gene, CDR1 is KGHDR and CDR2 is SFDVKD. The CDR3 protein is CATSDFLTYTSNYGYTF. The CDR3 DNA sequence: TGTGCCACCAGTGATTTTTTGACGTACACGTCGAACTATGGCTACACCTTC.

This clone has a handful of counts. The chain couples TRBV6-5 to TRBJ1-1, with 8 bases identical to TRBD1. CDR3 length: 14 amino acids. With V trimmed by 7 bases and J by 0 bases, 4 bases remained unmatched. CDR1 is MNHEY and CDR2 is SVGAGI in the germline V gene. CDR3 DNA: TGTGCCAGCATGGACAGGGTCATGAACACTGAAGCTTTCTTT. Its translation: CASMDRVMNTEAFF.

V and J are TRBV6-2 or TRBV6-3 and TRBJ2-3, with TRBD2 identical over 12 bases. The CDR3 has 15 amino acids. V lost 6 bases to trimming and J lost 0 bases; unmatched junction nucleotides: 1. Germline V gives CDR1 MNHEY, CDR2 SVGEGT. The CDR3 region is CASSGLAGSTDTQYF. CDR3 sequence (DNA): TGTGCCAGCAGCGGACTAGCGGGAAGCACAGATACGCAGTATTTT.

This chain connects TRBV19 to TRBJ2-7; 9 positions match TRBD2. V lost 3 bases, J lost 6 bases, and 3 bases stayed unmatched. CDR3 length: 13 amino acids. Germline CDR1 is LNHDA and CDR2 is SQIVND (reference sequence). The CDR3 DNA follows: TGTGCCAGTAGTATTACTAGCGGGCTCGAGCAGTACTTC. Its protein product is CASSITSGLEQYF.

The V call is TRBV28, the J call TRBJ2-1; 16 bases are a match to TRBD2. Trimming took 5 bases from V and 15 from J; bases not matched to a gene: 7. CDR3 length: 14 residues. Germline V gene lookup returns CDR1 MDHEN and CDR2 SYDVKM. The CDR3 protein is CASSTGTSGRAVFF. Here the CDR3 DNA reads TGTGCCAGCAGTACCGGGACTAGCGGGAGGGCGGTGTTCTTC.

V is TRBV9 and J is TRBJ1-1; no clear D. Deletions cut 0 bases from V and 1 base from J, with 7 bases between. Per germline, CDR1 SGDLS and CDR2 YYNGEE. The CDR3 extends over 14 amino acids. CDR3 sequence: CASSVGNRNTEAFF. The CDR3 DNA reads as TGTGCCAGCAGCGTAGGAAACAGGAACACTGAAGCTTTCTTT.

The gene calls are TRBV3-1 (or the pseudogene TRBV3-2) and TRBJ1-4, with no clear D. Trimming took 1 base from V and 0 from J, leaving 6 bases between them. The CDR3 is 15 residues long. The germline gives CDR1 LGHDT, CDR2 YNNKEL (reference sequence). The CDR3 sequence: CASSQARATNEKLFF. The CDR3 coding sequence is TGTGCCAGCAGCCAAGCCCGGGCAACTAATGAAAAACTGTTTTTT.